The clone carrying this T cell receptor (beta chain) was picked up a small number of times. Its specificity is not known. TCRdb re-derived calls from the reads in MiXCR, one entry per CDR3 protein. This sample yields fewer than 950,000 distinct CDR3 sequences, of which around a third are seen a single time; over 10% belongs to the top ten. Germline trimming cut 8 bases from V and 0 bases from J; bases unmatched to any gene: 7. The germline CDR1 and CDR2 sequences are SGHRS and YFSETQ. The CDR3 is 17 residues long. These data come from a study of T cell repertoires in cytomegalovirus infection. Study-wide background: HLA-C-restricted CMV epitopes, recently identified, and well-studied HLA-B-restricted ones were used by the study. Based on public TCR beta signatures, there were indications of CMV infection and of a matching HLA type. Study-wide results and caveats: Using cumulative public TCR beta family frequency, the authors identified those who carried CMV together with the relevant HLA. Predominance within the ex vivo response was attributable to HLA-C-restricted CMV-specific TCR beta clonotypes.

This material consisted of cultured CD8+ T cells from PBMCs, taken from culture after CMV antigen stimulation. This chain links TRBV5-1 with TRBJ2-1, with 14 nucleotides matching TRBD2. The sequence was obtained from a human donor in good health (CMV status not recorded). Some clones in this sample may be carry-over from other donors' samples. The CDR3, as DNA: TGCGCCAGTCAGGGACTAGCGGGGGCCAGCTCCTACAATGAGCAGTTCTTC. It encodes CASQGLAGASSYNEQFF.